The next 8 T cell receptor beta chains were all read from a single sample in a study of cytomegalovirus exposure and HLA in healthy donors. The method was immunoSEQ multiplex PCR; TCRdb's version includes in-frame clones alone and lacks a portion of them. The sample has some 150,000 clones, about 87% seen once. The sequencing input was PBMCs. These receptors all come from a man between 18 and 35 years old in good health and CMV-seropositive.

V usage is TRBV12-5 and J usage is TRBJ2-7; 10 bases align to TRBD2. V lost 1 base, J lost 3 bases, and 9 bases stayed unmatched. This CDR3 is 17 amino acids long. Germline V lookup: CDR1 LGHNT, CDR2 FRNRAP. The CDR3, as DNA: TGTGCTAGTGGTTTGGAACGTCTAGCGGGAGTGGACTACGAGCAGTACTTC. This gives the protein CASGLERLAGVDYEQYF.

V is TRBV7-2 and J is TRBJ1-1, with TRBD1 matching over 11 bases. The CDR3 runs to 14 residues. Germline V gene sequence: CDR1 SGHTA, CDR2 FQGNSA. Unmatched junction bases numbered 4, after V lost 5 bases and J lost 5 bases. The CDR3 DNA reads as TGTGCCAGCAGCAGCCGGGACAGGGGGACTGAAGCTTTCTTT. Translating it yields CASSSRDRGTEAFF.

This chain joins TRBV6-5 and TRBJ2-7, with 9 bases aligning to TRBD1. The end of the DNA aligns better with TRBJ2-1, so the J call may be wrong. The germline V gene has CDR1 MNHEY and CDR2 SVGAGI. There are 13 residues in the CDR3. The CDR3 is CASETGGNDEQFF. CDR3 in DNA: TGTGCCAGCGAGACAGGGGGGAACGATGAGCAGTTCTTC.

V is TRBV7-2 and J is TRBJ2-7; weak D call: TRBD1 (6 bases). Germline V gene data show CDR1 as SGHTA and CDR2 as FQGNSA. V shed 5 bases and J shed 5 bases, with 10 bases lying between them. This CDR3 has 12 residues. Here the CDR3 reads CASSASGDEQYF. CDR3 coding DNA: TGTGCCAGCAGCGCATCAGGGGACGAGCAGTACTTC.

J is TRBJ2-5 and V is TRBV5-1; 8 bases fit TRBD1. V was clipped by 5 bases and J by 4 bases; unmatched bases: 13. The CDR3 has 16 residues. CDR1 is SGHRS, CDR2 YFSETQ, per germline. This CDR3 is CASRRGQGAEGETQYF. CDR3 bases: TGCGCCAGCAGAAGAGGGCAGGGGGCGGAGGGAGAGACCCAGTACTTC.

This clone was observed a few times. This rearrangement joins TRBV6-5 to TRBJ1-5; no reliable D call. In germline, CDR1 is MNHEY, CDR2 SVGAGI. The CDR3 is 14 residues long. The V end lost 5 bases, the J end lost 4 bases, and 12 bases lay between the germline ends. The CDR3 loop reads CASSLGDGNQPQHF. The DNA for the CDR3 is TGTGCCAGCAGTCTCGGCGACGGGAATCAGCCCCAGCATTTT.

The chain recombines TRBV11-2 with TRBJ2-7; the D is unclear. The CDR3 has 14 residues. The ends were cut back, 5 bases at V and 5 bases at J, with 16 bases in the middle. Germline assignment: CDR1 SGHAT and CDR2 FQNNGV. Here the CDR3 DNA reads TGTGCCAGCAGCCATTCTACTCTTTCCGACGAGCAGTACTTC. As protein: CASSHSTLSDEQYF.

The DNA of the CDR3 is TGTGCCACCAGCCCCCGAACTGGACAGGGTGAAGCTTTCTTT. Its translation is CATSPRTGQGEAFF. The V gene is TRBV15, the J gene TRBJ1-1; 8 nucleotides agree with TRBD1. The CDR3 covers 14 residues. V gave up 5 bases and J gave up 7 bases; unmatched junction bases: 9. The V gene's germline CDR1 is LNHNV and CDR2 YYDKDF (reference sequence).